The clone carrying this T cell receptor (beta chain) has only a few counts. What it recognizes is unknown. Clones were read by immunoSEQ multiplex PCR, and TCRdb kept only the in-frame ones, dropping some. The table records 83,000 or so clones, about 86% of them present only once. This specimen comes from a study of OX40 agonist ivuxolimab in advanced cancers. Looking at the study overall: Of the participants, 40% to 50% had some prior anti-PD-1, anti-PD-L1 or anti-CTLA-4 therapy, which was allowed. The study's findings and limits: Low normalized T-cell clonal expansion also characterized some of the nonresponders.

This CDR3 has 17 amino acids. Germline-derived CDR1 and CDR2 are LNHNV and YYDKDF (reference sequence). The ends lost 0 bases at V and 7 bases at J; junction bases unmatched: 10. Material: CD4+ or CD8+ T cells sorted from blood, obtained in a trial of the OX40 agonist ivuxolimab. This chain uses TRBV15 with TRBJ2-3; 10 bases align to TRBD2. The clonotype comes from an adult with an advanced solid tumor such as melanoma, head and neck, liver or kidney cancer. The CDR3 is CATSRDQAGGGTNTQYF. CDR3 nucleotide sequence: TGTGCCACCAGCAGAGATCAAGCGGGGGGGGGTACGAATACGCAGTATTTT.